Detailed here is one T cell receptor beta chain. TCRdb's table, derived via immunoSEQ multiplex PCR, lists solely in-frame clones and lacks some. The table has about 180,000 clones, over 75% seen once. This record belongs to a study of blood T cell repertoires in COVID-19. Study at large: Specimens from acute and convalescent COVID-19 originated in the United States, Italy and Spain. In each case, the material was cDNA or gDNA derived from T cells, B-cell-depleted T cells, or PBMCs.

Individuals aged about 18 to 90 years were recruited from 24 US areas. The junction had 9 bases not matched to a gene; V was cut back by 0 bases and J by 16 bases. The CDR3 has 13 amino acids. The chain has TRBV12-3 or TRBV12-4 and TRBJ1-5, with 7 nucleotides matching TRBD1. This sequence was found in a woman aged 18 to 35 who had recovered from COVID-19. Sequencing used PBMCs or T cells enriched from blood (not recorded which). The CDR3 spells CASSLASTGIHHF. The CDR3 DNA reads TGTGCCAGCAGTTTAGCGTCGACAGGGATCCACCATTTT.